The TCR beta chain under discussion was sequenced for a study of T cells in Graves' hyperthyroidism and ophthalmopathy. What was amplified from RNA transcripts were TCR beta CDR3 regions. A first-round RT-PCR of the TCR CDR3 used the HTBI primer set. TCRdb reprocessed the multiplex PCR reads via MiXCR and lists one record per CDR3 protein. Of around 370,000 distinct CDR3 sequences in the sample, about a fifth were seen once. Lactation, pregnancy, other autoimmune disease or uncontrolled infection excluded patients. V was clipped by 3 bases and J by 10 bases, with 16 bases between them. Per the germline V gene, CDR1 is LNHDA and CDR2 is SQIVND (reference sequence). CDR3 size: 14 residues. This clonotype was observed a few times.

Sequenced material: blood. The chain carries TRBV19 and TRBJ1-5, with D possibly being TRBD1 (5 bases). This TCR was recovered from a man aged 18 to 29 with Graves' ophthalmopathy. In DNA form, the CDR3 reads TGTGCCAGTAGTATTGGGGCAGTGGGGTTTCCCCAGCATTTT. This sequence encodes CASSIGAVGFPQHF.